In its sample, the clone carrying this T cell receptor beta chain was seen once. The sample is drawn from a study of blood T cell repertoires in COVID-19. Overall study context: The study counted Cohort 3 donors as recovered given two negative PCRs, clearance, or symptom resolution. Donors in the United States, Italy and Spain gave samples during acute or convalescent COVID-19.

This CDR3 has 16 residues. V lost 5 bases and J lost 5; bases outside the gene matches: 5. CDR1 is MGHRA, CDR2 YSYEKL, per germline. As handled by the study authors: Estimation of nucleated cell counts was performed using reference gene primer amplification. The method was immunoSEQ multiplex PCR; TCRdb's version includes in-frame clones alone and lacks a portion of them. The D gene and trimming were derived from the DNA, and the V and J assignments and clone size from that table. Altogether approximately 210,000 clones are present, around 86% being singletons, with the ten largest covering 7% to 9%.

The sample was PBMCs or T cells enriched from blood (not recorded which). The gene calls are TRBV4-1 and TRBJ2-1, with 14 positions matching TRBD2. The TCR was taken from a man in his thirties or forties in a cohort exposed to, infected with or recovered from COVID-19 (not recorded which). The CDR3 is CASSDGTSGGNNEQFF. The CDR3, as DNA: TGCGCCAGCAGCGACGGGACTAGCGGGGGAAACAATGAGCAGTTCTTC.